The clone carrying this T cell receptor beta chain came up a few times. TCRdb recomputed calls from the 5' RACE reads with MiXCR, one row per CDR3 protein. Of about 100,000 distinct CDR3 sequences listed, 5.9% are singletons. This entry belongs to a study of identical twins. The sample comprised memory T cells sorted from blood. This receptor was taken from a woman aged 50 to 60 in good health.

Written as DNA, the CDR3 is TGCGCCAGCAGCCAAGAAGGGACTAGCGGTTCTCTTGAGCAGTTCTTC. This codes for CASSQEGTSGSLEQFF. The chain couples TRBV4-1 to TRBJ2-1; 11 bases are shared with TRBD2. The V gene end was trimmed by 0 bases and the J gene end by 9 bases; junction bases not matched to a gene: 7. The length of the CDR3 is 16 residues. Germline loops: CDR1 MGHRA, CDR2 YSYEKL.